A selection of T cell receptor beta chains follows, all from one sample in a study of metastatic and nonmetastatic thyroid tumors. From the PCR reads, TCRdb re-called clones with MiXCR. The sample consists of some 21,000 clones, 15% to 18% of them appearing once. The sequenced sample was blood. The source is a female donor with papillary thyroid cancer or a benign thyroid nodule (not recorded which). Some clones in this sample may be carry-over from other donors' samples. The CDR3 runs from the conserved cysteine through the conserved F or W. D genes are given only for firm matches. A clone size is listed for some rows: how often the clone was seen (once, few, many), or a class if it is expanded.

D,V,size,J,CDR3,DNA
NA,TRBV5-6,many,TRBJ2-3,CASSSVRGADTQYF,TGTGCCAGCAGCTCCGTGCGGGGTGCAGATACGCAGTATTTT
NA,TRBV5-5,few,TRBJ2-5,CASSFPRGAQETQYF,TGTGCCAGCAGCTTTCCGCGGGGAGCCCAAGAGACCCAGTACTTC
TRBD2,TRBV28,few,TRBJ2-2,CASSSSGANTGELFF,TGTGCCAGCAGCTCCAGCGGGGCGAACACCGGGGAGCTGTTTTTT
NA,TRBV4-1,NA,TRBJ2-3,CASSPAGVYKDTQYF,TGCGCCAGCAGCCCAGCAGGGGTTTATAAAGATACGCAGTATTTT
NA,TRBV7-9,many,TRBJ2-1,CASSNYNEQFF,TGTGCCAGCAGCAACTACAATGAGCAGTTCTTC
TRBD1,TRBV9,NA,TRBJ2-7,CASSGRDRSYEQYF,TGTGCCAGCAGCGGACGGGACAGGTCCTACGAGCAGTACTTC
NA,TRBV5-5,NA,TRBJ1-4,CASSLSPRELHEKLFF,TGTGCCAGCAGCTTGAGTCCCAGGGAACTACATGAAAAACTGTTTTTT
NA,TRBV20-1,many,TRBJ2-3,CSARDLTDTQYF,TGCAGTGCTAGAGATCTCACAGATACGCAGTATTTT
NA,TRBV6-1,medium-sized,TRBJ2-1,CASTTGLGGVHEQFF,TGTGCCAGCACCACAGGTTTGGGGGGCGTGCATGAGCAGTTCTTC
NA,TRBV12-3/TRBV12-4,few,TRBJ2-2,CAISLHRTVGELFF,TGTGCCATCAGTTTACATCGTACGGTCGGGGAGCTGTTTTTT
NA,TRBV20-1,many,TRBJ2-7,CGASVYRVAYEQYF,TGCGGTGCTAGTGTTTACAGGGTAGCCTACGAGCAGTACTTC
TRBD1,TRBV19,few,TRBJ2-3,CASSKGQDADTQYF,TGTGCCAGTAGTAAGGGACAGGATGCAGATACTCAGTATTTT
NA,TRBV6-1,medium-sized,TRBJ1-6,CASSELRANSPLHF,TGTGCCAGCAGTGAACTGCGGGCTAATTCACCCCTCCACTTT
NA,TRBV19,few,TRBJ2-7,CASSPERSSYEQYF,TGTGCCAGTAGTCCCGAGAGGAGCTCCTACGAGCAGTACTTC
NA,TRBV5-4,few,TRBJ2-7,CASSFVRDALNYEQYF,TGTGCCAGCAGCTTTGTCCGGGACGCCCTGAATTACGAGCAGTACTTC
TRBD2,TRBV28,medium-sized,TRBJ2-7,CASTAPRGGGGYEQYF,TGTGCCAGCACCGCACCTCGCGGAGGCGGGGGCTACGAGCAGTACTTC
NA,TRBV27,few,TRBJ2-1,CASSLGSIHEQFF,TGTGCCAGCAGTTTAGGGTCCATTCATGAGCAGTTCTTC
TRBD1,TRBV6-1,few,TRBJ2-2,CASRSGQGADGELFF,TGTGCCAGCAGATCGGGACAGGGGGCTGACGGGGAGCTGTTTTTT
TRBD2,TRBV28,few,TRBJ2-7,CASSLAGLTYEQYF,TGTGCCAGCAGCCTAGCGGGTTTAACCTACGAGCAGTACTTC
NA,TRBV6-1,few,TRBJ1-6,CASSEIISSPLHF,TGTGCCAGCAGTGAAATCATTAGCTCACCCCTCCACTTT
NA,TRBV9,many,TRBJ1-3,CASSPEGTANSGNTIYF,TGTGCCAGCAGCCCCGAGGGGACCGCTAACTCTGGAAACACCATATATTTT
TRBD2,TRBV9,NA,TRBJ2-3,CSISPGGGATDTQYF,TGTTCCATCAGCCCCGGCGGGGGGGCTACAGATACGCAGTATTTT
TRBD1,TRBV2,once,TRBJ2-2,CASSDRGRTGELFF,TGTGCCAGCAGTGACAGGGGGCGGACCGGGGAGCTGTTTTTT
NA,TRBV11-2,many,TRBJ2-5,CASSPRQEETQYF,TGTGCCAGCAGCCCCAGACAGGAAGAGACCCAGTACTTC
NA,TRBV20-1,NA,TRBJ2-7,CSATTTDPYEQYF,TGCAGTGCTACCACGACGGACCCCTACGAGCAGTACTTC
NA,TRBV12-3/TRBV12-4,medium-sized,TRBJ1-2,CASSLVSRGGGYTF,TGTGCCAGCAGTTTAGTTTCGCGAGGGGGTGGCTACACCTTC
NA,TRBV7-9,many,TRBJ2-1,CASSSGDEQFF,TGTGCCAGCAGCTCAGGGGATGAGCAGTTCTTC